This T cell receptor (beta chain) is drawn from a study of blood T cells in healthy people across ages. Study results and limitations: Whereas aged donors had fewer naive CD4+ cells, long-lived donors had more of them and higher diversity. Samples with more naive T cells showed higher observed beta diversity.

This CDR3 comprises 14 residues. Germline V gives CDR1 SEHNR, CDR2 FQNEAQ (reference sequence). Trimming took 5 bases from V and 2 from J, leaving 9 bases between them. Primers used in a second PCR of about 7 to 12 cycles were a sample-barcoded 5' primer and a J-beta primer mix. Every cDNA was tagged by a template-switch adaptor with 12 random nucleotides. Via MiXCR, TCRdb re-called the 5' RACE reads, giving one row per CDR3 protein. The data hold hundreds of thousands of distinct CDR3 sequences, with about 28% observed a single time. This clonotype showed up just once. Antigen specificity is unknown. Sequencing input: blood. This clonotype was obtained from a woman older than 75 in good health. V gene TRBV7-9 combines with J gene TRBJ1-4; D may be TRBD1 (5 bases). The CDR3 sequence is CASSRTSTNEKLFF. As DNA, the CDR3 is TGTGCCAGCAGCCGGACATCCACTAATGAAAAACTGTTTTTT.